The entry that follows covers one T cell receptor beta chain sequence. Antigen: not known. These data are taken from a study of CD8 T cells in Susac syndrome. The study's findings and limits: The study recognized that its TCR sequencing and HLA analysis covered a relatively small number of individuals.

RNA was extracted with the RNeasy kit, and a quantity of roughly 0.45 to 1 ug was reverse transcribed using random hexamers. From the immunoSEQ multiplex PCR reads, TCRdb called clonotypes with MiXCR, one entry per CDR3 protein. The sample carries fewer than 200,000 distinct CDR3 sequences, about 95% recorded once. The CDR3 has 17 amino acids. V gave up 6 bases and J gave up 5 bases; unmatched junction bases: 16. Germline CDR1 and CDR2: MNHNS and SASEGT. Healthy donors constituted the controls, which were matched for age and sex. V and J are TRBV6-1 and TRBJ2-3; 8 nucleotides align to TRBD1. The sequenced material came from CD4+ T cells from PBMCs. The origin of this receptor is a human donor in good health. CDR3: CASSPTGQVGGEDTQYF. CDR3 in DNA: TGTGCCAGCAGCCCGACGGGACAGGTCGGAGGTGAAGATACGCAGTATTTT.